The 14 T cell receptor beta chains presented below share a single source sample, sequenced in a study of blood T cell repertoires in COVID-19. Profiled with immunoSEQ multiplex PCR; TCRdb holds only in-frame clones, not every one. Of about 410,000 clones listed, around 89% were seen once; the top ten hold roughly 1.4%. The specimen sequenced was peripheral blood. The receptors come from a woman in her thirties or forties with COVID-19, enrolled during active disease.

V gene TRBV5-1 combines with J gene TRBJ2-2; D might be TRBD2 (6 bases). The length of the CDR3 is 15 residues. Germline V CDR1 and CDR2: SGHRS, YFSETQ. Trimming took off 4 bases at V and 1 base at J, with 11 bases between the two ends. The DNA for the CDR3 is TGCGCCAGCAGCCAAATGGGGGGGAACACCGGGGAGCTGTTTTTT. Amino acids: CASSQMGGNTGELFF.

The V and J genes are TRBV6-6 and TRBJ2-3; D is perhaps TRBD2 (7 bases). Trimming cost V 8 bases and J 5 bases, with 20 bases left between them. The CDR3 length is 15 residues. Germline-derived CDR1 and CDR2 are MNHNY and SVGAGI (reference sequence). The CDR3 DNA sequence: TGTGCCAGCCGAGGGGGGGCGGCGGGACAAGATACGCAGTATTTT. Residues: CASRGGAAGQDTQYF.

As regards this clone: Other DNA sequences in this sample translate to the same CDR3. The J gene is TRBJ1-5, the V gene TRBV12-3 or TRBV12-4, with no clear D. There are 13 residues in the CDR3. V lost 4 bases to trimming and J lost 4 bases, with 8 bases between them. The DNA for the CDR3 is TGTGCCAGCAGTTCCTCGGGAAATCAGCCCCAGCATTTT. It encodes CASSSSGNQPQHF.

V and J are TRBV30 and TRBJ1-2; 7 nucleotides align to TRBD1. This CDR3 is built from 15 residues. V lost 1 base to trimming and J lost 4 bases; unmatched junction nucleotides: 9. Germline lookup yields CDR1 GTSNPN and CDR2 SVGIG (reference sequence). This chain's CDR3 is CAWSDGPGQPYGYTF. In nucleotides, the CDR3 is TGTGCCTGGAGTGACGGACCGGGACAGCCCTATGGCTACACCTTC. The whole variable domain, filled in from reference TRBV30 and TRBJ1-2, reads SQTIHQWPATLVQPVGSPLSLECTVEGTSNPNLYWYRQAAGRGLQLLFYSVGIGQISSEVPQNLSASRPQDRQFILSSKKLLLSDSGFYLCAWSDGPGQPYGYTFGSGTRLTVV.

Here the CDR3 reads CAIKGTAMNTEAFF. The CDR3, as DNA: TGTGCCATCAAAGGGACAGCAATGAACACTGAAGCTTTCTTT. The chain uses TRBV10-3 and TRBJ1-1; 7 bases line up with TRBD1. The CDR3 totals 14 residues. V was clipped by 7 bases and J by 0 bases; unmatched bases: 5. Germline V gives CDR1 ENHRY, CDR2 SYGVKD.

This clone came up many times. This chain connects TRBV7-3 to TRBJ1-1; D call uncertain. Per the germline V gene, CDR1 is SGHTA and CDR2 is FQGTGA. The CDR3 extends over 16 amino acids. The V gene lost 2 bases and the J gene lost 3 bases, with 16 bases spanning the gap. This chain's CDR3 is CASSLGGYSSDTEAFF. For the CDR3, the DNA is TGTGCCAGCAGCTTAGGAGGGTACAGCTCGGACACTGAAGCTTTCTTT.

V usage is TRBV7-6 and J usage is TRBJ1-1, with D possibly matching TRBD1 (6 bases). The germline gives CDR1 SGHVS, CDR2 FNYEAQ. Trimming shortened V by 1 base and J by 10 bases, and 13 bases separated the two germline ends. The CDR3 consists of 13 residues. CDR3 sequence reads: CASSLDDRLGAFF. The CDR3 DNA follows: TGTGCCAGCAGCTTAGACGACAGGTTGGGAGCTTTCTTT. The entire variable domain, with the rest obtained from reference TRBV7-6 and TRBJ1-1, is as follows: GAGVSQSPRYKVTKRGQDVALRCDPISGHVSLYWYRQALGQGPEFLTYFNYEAQQDKSGLPNDRFSAERPEGSISTLTIQRTEQRDSAMYRCASSLDDRLGAFFGQGTRLTVV.

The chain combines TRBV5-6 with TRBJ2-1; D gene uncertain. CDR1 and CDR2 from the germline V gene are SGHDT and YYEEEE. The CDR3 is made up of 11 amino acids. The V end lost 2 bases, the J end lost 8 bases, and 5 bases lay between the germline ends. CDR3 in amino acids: CASSFSYEQFF. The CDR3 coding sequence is TGTGCCAGCAGCTTTTCGTATGAGCAGTTCTTC.

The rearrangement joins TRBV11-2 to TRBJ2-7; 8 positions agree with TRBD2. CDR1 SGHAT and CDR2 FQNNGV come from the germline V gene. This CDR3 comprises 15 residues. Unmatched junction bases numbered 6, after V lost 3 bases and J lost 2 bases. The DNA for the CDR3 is TGTGCCAGCAGCTTTAGTAGCGGGGTTACCTACGAGCAGTACTTC. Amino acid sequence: CASSFSSGVTYEQYF.

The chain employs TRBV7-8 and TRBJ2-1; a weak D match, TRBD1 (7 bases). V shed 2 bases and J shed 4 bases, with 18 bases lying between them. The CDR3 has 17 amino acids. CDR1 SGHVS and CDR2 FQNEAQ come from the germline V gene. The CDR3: CASSLRGRGPLYNEQFF. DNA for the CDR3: TGTGCCAGCAGCTTAAGGGGGCGGGGCCCCCTGTACAATGAGCAGTTCTTC.

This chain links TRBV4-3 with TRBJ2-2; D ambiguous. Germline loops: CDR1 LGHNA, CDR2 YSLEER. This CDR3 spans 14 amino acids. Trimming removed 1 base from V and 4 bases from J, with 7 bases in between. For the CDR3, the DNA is TGCGCCAGCAGCCAAGCTCGGGTCACCGGGGAGCTGTTTTTT. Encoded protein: CASSQARVTGELFF.

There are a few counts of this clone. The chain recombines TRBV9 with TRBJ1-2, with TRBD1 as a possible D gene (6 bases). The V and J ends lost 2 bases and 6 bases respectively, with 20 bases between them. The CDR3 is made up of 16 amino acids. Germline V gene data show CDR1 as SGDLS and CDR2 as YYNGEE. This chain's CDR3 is CASSVLRGGAADGYTF. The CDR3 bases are TGTGCCAGCAGCGTGTTGAGGGGGGGCGCGGCCGATGGCTACACCTTC.

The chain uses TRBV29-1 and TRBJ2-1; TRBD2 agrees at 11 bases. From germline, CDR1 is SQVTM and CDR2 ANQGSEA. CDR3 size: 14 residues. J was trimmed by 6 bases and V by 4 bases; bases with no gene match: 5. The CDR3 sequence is CSVGGLAGGNEQFF. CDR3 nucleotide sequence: TGCAGCGTTGGGGGGCTAGCGGGAGGCAATGAGCAGTTCTTC.

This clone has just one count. The CDR3 DNA reads as TGTGCCTGGAGTGTACCCAGGGAGGGTAACTATGGCTACACCTTC. It yields the protein CAWSVPREGNYGYTF. J is TRBJ1-2 and V is TRBV30, with D tentatively TRBD1 (5 bases). This CDR3 has 15 residues. Germline CDR1 and CDR2: GTSNPN and SVGIG (reference sequence). Trimming stripped 0 bases from V and 1 base from J, with 12 bases between.